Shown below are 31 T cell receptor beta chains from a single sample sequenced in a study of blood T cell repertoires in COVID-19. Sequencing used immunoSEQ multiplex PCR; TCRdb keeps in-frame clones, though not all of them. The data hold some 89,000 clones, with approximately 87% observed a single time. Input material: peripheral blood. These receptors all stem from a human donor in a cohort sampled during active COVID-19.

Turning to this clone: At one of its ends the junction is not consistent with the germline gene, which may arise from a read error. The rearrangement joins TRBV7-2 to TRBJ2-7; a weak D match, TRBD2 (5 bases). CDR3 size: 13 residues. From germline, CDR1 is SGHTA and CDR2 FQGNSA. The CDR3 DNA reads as TGTGCCAGCAGCCCCAGTTTGTTGGGAGACTATAACTTC. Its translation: CASSPSLLGDYNF.

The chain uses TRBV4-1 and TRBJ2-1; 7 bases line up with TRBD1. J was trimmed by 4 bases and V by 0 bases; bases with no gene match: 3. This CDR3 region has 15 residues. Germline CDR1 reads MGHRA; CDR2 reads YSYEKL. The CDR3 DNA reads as TGCGCCAGCAGCCAAGATTGGGACAGATACAATGAGCAGTTCTTC. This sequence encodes CASSQDWDRYNEQFF.

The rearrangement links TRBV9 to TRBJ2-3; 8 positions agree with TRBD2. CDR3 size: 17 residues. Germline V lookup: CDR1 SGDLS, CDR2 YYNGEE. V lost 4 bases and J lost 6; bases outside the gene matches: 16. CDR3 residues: CASSPSVGLESLDTQYF. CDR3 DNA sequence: TGTGCCAGCAGCCCCTCTGTGGGACTAGAGTCCCTGGATACGCAGTATTTT.

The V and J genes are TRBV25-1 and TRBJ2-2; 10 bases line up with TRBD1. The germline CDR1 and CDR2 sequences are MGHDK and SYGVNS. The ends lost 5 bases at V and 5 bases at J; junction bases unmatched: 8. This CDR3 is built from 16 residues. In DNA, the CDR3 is TGTGCCAGCAGTACACCCGGGACAGGGGAAACCGGGGAGCTGTTTTTT. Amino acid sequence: CASSTPGTGETGELFF. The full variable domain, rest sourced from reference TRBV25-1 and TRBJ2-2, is EADIYQTPRYLVIGTGKKITLECSQTMGHDKMYWYQQDPGMELHLIHYSYGVNSTEKGDLSSESTVSRIRTEHFPLTLESARPSHTSQYLCASSTPGTGETGELFFGEGSRLTVL.

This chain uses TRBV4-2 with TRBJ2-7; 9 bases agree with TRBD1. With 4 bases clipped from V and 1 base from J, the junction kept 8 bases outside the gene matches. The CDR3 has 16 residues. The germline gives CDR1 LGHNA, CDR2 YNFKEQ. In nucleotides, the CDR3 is TGTGCCAGCAGCCCCCAGGGTGGGACAGGGTCCTACGAGCAGTACTTC. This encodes CASSPQGGTGSYEQYF.

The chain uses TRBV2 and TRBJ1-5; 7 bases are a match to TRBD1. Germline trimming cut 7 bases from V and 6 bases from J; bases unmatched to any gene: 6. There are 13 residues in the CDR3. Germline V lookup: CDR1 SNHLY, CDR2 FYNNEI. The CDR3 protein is CASNTDRIQPQHF. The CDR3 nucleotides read TGTGCCAGCAATACGGACAGGATTCAGCCCCAGCATTTT.

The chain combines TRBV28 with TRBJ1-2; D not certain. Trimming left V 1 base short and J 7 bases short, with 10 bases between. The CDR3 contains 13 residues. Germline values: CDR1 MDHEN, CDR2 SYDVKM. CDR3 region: CASSLSGRGGYTF. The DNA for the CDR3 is TGTGCCAGCAGTTTATCAGGACGGGGTGGCTACACCTTC.

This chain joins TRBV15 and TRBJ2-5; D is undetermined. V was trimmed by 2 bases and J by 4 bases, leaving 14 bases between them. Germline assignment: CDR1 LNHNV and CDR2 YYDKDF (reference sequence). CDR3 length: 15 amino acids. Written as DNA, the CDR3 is TGTGCCACCAGCAGACAGGTTATGGGTGGAGAGACCCAGTACTTC. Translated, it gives CATSRQVMGGETQYF.

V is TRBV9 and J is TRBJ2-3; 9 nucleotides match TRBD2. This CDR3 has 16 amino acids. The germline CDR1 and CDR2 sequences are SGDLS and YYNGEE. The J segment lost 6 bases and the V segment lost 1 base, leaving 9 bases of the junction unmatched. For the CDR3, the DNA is TGTGCCAGCAGCGTAATCTCGGCGGGAGGGCTGGATACGCAGTATTTT. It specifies CASSVISAGGLDTQYF.

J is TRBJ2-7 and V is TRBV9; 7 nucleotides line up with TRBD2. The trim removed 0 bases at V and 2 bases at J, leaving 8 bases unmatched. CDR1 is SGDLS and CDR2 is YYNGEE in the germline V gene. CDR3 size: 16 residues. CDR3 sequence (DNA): TGTGCCAGCAGCGTAGGGGGAACTAGCGCGCCCTACGAGCAGTACTTC. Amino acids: CASSVGGTSAPYEQYF.

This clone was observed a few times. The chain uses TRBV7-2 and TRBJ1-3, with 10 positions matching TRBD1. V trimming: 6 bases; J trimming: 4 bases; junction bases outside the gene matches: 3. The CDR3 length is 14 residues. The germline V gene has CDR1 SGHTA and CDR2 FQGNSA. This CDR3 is CASSWTGGGNTIYF. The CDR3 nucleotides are TGTGCCAGCAGTTGGACAGGGGGGGGAAACACCATATATTTT.

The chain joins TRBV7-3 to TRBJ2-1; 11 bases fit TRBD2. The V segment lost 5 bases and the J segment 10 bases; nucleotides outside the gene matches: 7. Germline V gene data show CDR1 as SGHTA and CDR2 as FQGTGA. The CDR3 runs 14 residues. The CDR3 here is CASSVSGTSGEQFF. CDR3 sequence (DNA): TGTGCCAGCAGCGTTTCCGGGACTAGCGGAGAGCAGTTCTTC.

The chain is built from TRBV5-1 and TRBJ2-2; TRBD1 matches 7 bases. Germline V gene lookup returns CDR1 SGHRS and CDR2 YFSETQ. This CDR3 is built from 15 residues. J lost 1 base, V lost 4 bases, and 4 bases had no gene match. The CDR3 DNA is TGCGCCAGCAGCACTAGGACAGGGAACACCGGGGAGCTGTTTTTT. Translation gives CASSTRTGNTGELFF.

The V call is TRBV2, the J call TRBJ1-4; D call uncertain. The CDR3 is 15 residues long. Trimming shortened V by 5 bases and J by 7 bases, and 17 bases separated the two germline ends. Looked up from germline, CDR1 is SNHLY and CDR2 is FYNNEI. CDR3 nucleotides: TGTGCCAGCAGTTGGTCGGCCGCAGGAGGTGAAAAACTGTTTTTT. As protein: CASSWSAAGGEKLFF.

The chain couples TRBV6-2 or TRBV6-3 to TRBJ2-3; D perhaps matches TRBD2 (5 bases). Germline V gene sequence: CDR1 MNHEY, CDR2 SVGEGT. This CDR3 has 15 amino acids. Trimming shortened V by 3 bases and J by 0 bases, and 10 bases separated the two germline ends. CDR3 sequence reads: CASSYRGQSTDTQYF. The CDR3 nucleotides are TGTGCCAGCAGTTATCGCGGGCAGAGCACAGATACGCAGTATTTT.

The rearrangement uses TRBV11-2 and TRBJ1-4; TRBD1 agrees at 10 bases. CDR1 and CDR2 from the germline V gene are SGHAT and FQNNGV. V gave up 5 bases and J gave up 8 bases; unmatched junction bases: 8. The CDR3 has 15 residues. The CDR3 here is CASSPGQGVREKLFF. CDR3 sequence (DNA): TGTGCCAGCAGCCCCGGACAGGGGGTACGGGAAAAACTGTTTTTT. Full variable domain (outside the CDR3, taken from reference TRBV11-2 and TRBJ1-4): EAGVAQSPRYKIIEKRQSVAFWCNPISGHATLYWYQQILGQGPKLLIQFQNNGVVDDSQLPKDRFSAERLKGVDSTLKIQPAKLEDSAVYLCASSPGQGVREKLFFGSGTQLSVL.

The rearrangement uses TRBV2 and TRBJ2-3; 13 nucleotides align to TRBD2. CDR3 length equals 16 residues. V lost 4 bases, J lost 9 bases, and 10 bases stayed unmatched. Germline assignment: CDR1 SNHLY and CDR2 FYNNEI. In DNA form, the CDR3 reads TGTGCCAGCAGTGTCCGACTAGCGGGAGGCTCCGAGACGCAGTATTTT. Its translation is CASSVRLAGGSETQYF.

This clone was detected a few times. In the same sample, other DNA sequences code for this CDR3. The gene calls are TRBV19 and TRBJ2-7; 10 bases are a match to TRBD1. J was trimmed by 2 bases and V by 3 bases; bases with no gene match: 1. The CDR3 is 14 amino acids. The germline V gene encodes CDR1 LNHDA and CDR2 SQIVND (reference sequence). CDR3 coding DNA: TGTGCCAGTAGTATTGGGACAGGGGCCTACGAGCAGTACTTC. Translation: CASSIGTGAYEQYF.

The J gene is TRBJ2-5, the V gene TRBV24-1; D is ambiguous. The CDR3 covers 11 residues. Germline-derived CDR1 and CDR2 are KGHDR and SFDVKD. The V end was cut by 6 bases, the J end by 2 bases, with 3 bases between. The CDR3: CATSLQETQYF. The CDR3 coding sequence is TGTGCCACCAGTCTGCAAGAGACCCAGTACTTC.

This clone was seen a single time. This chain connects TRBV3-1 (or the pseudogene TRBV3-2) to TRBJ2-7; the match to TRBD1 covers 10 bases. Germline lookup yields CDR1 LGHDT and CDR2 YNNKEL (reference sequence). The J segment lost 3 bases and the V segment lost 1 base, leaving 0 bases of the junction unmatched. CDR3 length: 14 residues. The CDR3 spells CASSQGTGGYEQYF. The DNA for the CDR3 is TGTGCCAGCAGCCAAGGGACAGGGGGCTACGAGCAGTACTTC.

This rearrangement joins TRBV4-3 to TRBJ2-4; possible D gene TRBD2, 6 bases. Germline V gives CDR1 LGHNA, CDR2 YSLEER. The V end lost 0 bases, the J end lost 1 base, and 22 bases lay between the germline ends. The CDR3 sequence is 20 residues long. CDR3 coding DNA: TGCGCCAGCAGCCAAGATAGCCCCCGATGGGGAGGCTCGGCCAAAAACATTCAGTACTTC. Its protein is CASSQDSPRWGGSAKNIQYF.

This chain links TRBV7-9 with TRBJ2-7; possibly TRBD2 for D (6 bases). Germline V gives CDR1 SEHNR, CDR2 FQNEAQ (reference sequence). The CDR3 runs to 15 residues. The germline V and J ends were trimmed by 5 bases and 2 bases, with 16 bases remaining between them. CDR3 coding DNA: TGTGCCAGCAGCCGCGGAGGGATAACTACCTACGAGCAGTACTTC. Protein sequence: CASSRGGITTYEQYF. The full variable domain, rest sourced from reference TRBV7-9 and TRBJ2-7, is DTGVSQNPRHKITKRGQNVTFRCDPISEHNRLYWYRQTLGQGPEFLTYFQNEAQLEKSRLLSDRFSAERPKGSFSTLEIQRTEQGDSAMYLCASSRGGITTYEQYFGPGTRLTVT.

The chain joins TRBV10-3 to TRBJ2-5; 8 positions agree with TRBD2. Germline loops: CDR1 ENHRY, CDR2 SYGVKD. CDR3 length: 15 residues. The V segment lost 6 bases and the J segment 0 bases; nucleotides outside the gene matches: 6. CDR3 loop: CAISRGGKYQETQYF. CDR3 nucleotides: TGTGCCATCAGCCGCGGGGGGAAGTACCAAGAGACCCAGTACTTC.

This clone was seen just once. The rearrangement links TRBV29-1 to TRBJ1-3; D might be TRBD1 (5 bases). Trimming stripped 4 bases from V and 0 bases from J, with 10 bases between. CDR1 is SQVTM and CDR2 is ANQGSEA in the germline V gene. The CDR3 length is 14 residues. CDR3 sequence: CSVAGRASGNTIYF. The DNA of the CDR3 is TGCAGCGTTGCGGGCAGGGCCTCTGGAAACACCATATATTTT.

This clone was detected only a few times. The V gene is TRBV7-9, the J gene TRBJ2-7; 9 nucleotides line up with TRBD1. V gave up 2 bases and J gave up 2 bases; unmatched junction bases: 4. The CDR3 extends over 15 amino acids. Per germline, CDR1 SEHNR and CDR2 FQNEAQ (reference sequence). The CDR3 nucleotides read TGTGCCAGCAGCTTACTGACAGGGGGAGCCTACGAGCAGTACTTC. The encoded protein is CASSLLTGGAYEQYF.

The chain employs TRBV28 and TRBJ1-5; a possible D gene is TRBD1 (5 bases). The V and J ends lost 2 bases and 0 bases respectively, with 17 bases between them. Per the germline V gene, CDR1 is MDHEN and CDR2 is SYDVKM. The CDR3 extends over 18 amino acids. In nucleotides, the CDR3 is TGTGCCAGCAGTTTAGGGAGGTGGGGGATCCGTAGCAATCAGCCCCAGCATTTT. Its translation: CASSLGRWGIRSNQPQHF.

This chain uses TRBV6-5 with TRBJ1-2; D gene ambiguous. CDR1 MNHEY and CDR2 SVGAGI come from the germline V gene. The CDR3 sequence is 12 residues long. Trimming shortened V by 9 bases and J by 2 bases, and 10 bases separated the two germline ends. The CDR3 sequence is CASSPGNYGYTF. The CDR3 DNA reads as TGTGCCAGTTCGCCGGGGAACTATGGCTACACCTTC.

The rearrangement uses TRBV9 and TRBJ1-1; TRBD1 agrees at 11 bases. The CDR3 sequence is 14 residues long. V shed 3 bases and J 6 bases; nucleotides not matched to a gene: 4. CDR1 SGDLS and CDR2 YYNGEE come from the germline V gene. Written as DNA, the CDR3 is TGTGCCAGCAGCGGGACAGGGGGCGTCTCTGAAGCTTTCTTT. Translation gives CASSGTGGVSEAFF.

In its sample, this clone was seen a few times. The CDR3 region is CASSQAAGAGELFF. CDR3 DNA sequence: TGCGCCAGCAGCCAAGCGGCAGGGGCCGGGGAGCTGTTTTTT. J is TRBJ2-2 and V is TRBV4-3, with D possibly TRBD1 on 6 matching bases. V lost 1 base, J lost 6 bases, and 9 bases lay in between. Germline CDR1 reads LGHNA; CDR2 reads YSLEER. The CDR3 contains 14 residues.

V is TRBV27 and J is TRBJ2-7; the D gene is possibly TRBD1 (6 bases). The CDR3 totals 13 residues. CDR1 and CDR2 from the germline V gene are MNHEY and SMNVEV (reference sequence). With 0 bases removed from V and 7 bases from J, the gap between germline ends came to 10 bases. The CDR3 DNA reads TGTGCCAGCAGTTTATCACAGGGCGGGGAGCAGTACTTC. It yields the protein CASSLSQGGEQYF.

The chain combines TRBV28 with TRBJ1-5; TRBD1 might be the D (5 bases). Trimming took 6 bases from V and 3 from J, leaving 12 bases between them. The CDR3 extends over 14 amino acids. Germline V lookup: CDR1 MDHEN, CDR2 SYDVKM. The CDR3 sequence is CASSAWGVNQPQHF. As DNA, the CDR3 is TGTGCCAGCAGCGCCTGGGGGGTCAATCAGCCCCAGCATTTT.